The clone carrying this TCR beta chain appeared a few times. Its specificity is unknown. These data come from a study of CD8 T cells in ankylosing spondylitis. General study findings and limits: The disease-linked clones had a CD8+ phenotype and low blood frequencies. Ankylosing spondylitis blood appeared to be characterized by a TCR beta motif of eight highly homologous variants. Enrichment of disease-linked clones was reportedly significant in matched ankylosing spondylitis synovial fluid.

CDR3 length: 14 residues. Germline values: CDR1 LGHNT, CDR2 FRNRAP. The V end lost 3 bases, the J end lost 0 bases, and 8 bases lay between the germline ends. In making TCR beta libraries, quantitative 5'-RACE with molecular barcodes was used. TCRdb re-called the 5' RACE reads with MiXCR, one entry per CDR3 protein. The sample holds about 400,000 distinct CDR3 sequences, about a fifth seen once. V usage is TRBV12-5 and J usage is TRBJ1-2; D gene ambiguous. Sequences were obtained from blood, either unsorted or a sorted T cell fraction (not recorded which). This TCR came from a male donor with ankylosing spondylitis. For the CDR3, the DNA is TGTGCTAGTGGTTTCGAGGGAGCTAACTATGGCTACACCTTC. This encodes CASGFEGANYGYTF.